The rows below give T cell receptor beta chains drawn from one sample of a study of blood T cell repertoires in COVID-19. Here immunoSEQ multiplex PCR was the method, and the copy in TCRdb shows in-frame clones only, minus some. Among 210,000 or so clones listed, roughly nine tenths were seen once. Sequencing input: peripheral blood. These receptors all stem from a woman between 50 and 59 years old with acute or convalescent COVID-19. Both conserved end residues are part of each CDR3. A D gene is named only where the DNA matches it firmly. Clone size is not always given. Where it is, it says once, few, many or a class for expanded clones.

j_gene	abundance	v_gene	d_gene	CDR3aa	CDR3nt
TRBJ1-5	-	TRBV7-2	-	CASSPGRTTNQPQHF	TGTGCCAGCAGCCCTGGGAGGACTACCAATCAGCCCCAGCATTTT
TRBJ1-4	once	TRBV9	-	CASSGRTATGNEKLFF	TGTGCCAGCAGTGGACGGACAGCGACCGGTAATGAAAAACTGTTTTTT
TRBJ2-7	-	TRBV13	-	CASSSRPGVGSYEQYF	TGTGCCAGCAGCTCGCGACCGGGAGTCGGATCCTACGAGCAGTACTTC
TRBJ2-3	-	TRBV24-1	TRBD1	CATSPGQGDTQYF	TGTGCCACCAGTCCTGGACAGGGGGATACGCAGTATTTT
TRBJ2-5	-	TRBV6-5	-	CASATRRLQETQYF	TGTGCCAGCGCGACCCGCAGGCTCCAAGAGACCCAGTACTTC
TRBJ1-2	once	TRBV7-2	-	CASSLHYGYTF	TGTGCCAGCAGTCTCCACTATGGCTACACCTTC
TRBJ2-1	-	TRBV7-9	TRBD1	CASSTGTGVRNEQFF	TGTGCCAGCAGCACCGGGACAGGGGTGAGGAATGAGCAGTTCTTC
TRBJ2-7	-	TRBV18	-	CASSHAVHPYEQYF	TGTGCCAGCTCACACGCCGTACACCCCTACGAGCAGTACTTC
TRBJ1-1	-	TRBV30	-	CASTEIFMNTEAFF	TGTGCTTCGACAGAGATCTTTATGAACACTGAAGCTTTCTTT
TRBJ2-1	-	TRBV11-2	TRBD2	CASSLVSSGRASNEQFF	TGTGCCAGCAGCTTAGTGTCTAGCGGGAGGGCCTCCAATGAGCAGTTCTTC
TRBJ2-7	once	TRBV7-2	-	CASSLIPTAYEQYF	TGTGCCAGCAGCTTAATCCCTACTGCCTACGAGCAGTACTTC
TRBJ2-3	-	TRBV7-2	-	CASSFRPAADTQYF	TGTGCCAGCAGCTTCAGACCGGCGGCAGATACGCAGTATTTT
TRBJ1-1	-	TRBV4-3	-	CASSQGVGLNTEAFF	TGCGCCAGCAGCCAAGGAGTCGGTTTGAACACTGAAGCTTTCTTT
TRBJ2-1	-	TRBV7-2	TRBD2	CASSLSGGSYNEQFF	TGTGCCAGCAGCTTGTCGGGCGGGAGTTACAATGAGCAGTTCTTC
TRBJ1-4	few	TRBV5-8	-	CASSSQITTNEKLFF	TGTGCCAGCAGCTCACAGATAACAACTAATGAAAAACTGTTTTTT
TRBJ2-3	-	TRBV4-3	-	CASGSRGDTQYF	TGCGCCAGTGGGTCCCGAGGAGATACGCAGTATTTT
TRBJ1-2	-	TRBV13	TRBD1	CASSPPGKGADGYTF	TGTGCCAGCAGCCCCCCGGGCAAGGGGGCGGATGGCTACACCTTC
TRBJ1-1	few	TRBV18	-	CASSGGVLNTEAFF	TGTGCCAGCTCCGGGGGGGTTCTGAACACTGAAGCTTTCTTT
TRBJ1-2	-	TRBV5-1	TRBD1	CASSLGNTGTANYGYTF	TGCGCCAGCAGCTTGGGAAATACAGGGACAGCTAACTATGGCTACACCTTC
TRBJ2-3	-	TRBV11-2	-	CASSLDTGWYTQYF	TGTGCCAGCAGCTTAGATACGGGGTGGTATACGCAGTATTTT
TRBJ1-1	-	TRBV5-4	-	CASSSVGGNTEAFF	TGTGCCAGCAGCTCCGTGGGGGGAAACACTGAAGCTTTCTTT
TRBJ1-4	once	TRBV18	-	CASSPLTGIEEKLFF	TGTGCCAGCTCACCTCTCACGGGAATAGAGGAAAAACTGTTTTTT